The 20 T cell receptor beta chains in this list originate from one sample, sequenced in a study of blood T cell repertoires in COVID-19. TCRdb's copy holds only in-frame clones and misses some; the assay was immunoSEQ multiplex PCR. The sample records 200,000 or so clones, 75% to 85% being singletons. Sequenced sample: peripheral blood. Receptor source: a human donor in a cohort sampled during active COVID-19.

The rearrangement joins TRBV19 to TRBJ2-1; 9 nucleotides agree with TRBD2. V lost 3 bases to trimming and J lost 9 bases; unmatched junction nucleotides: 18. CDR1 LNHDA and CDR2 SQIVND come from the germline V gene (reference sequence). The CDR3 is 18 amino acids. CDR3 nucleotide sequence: TGTGCCAGTAGTATCAAGCTAGCGGGACCTCCCTCTACATCTGAGCAGTTCTTC. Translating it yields CASSIKLAGPPSTSEQFF.

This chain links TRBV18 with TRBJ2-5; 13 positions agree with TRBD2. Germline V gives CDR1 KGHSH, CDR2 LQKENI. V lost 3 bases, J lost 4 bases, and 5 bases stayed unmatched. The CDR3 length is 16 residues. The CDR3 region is CASSPVGTSGTETQYF. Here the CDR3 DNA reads TGTGCCAGCTCACCGGTTGGGACTAGCGGGACAGAGACCCAGTACTTC.

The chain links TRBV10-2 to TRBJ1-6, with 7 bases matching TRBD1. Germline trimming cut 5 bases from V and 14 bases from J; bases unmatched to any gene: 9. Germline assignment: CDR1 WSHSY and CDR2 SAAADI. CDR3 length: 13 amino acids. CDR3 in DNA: TGCGCCAGCAGTCGGGACAGCCCCCCAGCCCTCCACTTT. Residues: CASSRDSPPALHF.

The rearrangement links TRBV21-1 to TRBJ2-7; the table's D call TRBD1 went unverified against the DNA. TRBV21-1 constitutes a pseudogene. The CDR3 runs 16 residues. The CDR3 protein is CASIPSETGGEYEQYF. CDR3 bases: TGTGCCAGCATTCCCTCGGAGACAGGGGGCGAGTACGAGCAGTACTTC.

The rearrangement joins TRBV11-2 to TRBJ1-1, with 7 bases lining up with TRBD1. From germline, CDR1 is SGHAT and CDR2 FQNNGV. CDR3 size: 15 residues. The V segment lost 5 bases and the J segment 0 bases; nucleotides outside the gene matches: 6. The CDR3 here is CASSQPDRVNTEAFF. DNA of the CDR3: TGTGCCAGCAGCCAACCCGACAGGGTGAACACTGAAGCTTTCTTT.

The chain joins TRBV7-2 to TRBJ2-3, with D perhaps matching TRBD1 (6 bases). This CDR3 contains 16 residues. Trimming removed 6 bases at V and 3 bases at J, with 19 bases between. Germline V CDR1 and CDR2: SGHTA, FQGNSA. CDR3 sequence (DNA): TGTGCCAGCAGGGAACAGGGTGCACTTGGAACAGATACGCAGTATTTT. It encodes CASREQGALGTDTQYF.

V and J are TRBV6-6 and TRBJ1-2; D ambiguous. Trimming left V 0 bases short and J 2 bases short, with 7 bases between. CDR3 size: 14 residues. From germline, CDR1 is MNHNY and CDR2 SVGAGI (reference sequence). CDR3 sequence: CASSYSTGNYGYTF. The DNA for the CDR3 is TGTGCCAGCAGTTACTCGACCGGGAACTATGGCTACACCTTC.

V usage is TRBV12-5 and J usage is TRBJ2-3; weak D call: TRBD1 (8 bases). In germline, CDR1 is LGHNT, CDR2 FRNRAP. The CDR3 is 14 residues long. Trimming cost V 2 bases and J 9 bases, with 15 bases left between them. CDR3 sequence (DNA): TGTGCTAGTGGTTTGAGCGGGACAGGAAGGACGCAGTATTTT. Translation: CASGLSGTGRTQYF.

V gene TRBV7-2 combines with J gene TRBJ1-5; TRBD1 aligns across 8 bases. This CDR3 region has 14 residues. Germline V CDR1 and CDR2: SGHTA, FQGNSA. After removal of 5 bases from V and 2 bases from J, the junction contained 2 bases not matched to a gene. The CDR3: CASSGQGGNQPQHF. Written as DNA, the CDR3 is TGTGCCAGCAGCGGACAGGGTGGCAATCAGCCCCAGCATTTT. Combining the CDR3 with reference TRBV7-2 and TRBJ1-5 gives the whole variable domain GAGVSQSPSNKVTEKGKDVELRCDPISGHTALYWYRQSLGQGLEFLIYFQGNSAPDKSGLPSDRFSAERTGGSVSTLTIQRTQQEDSAVYLCASSGQGGNQPQHFGDGTRLSIL.

The chain's CDR3 is CASSRTSGSYNEQFF. Written as DNA, the CDR3 is TGTGCCAGCAGCCGGACTAGCGGGAGCTACAATGAGCAGTTCTTC. The V gene is TRBV7-6, the J gene TRBJ2-1; 13 nucleotides match TRBD2. The junction had 1 base not matched to a gene; V was cut back by 5 bases and J by 3 bases. CDR1 and CDR2 from the germline V gene are SGHVS and FNYEAQ. CDR3 length equals 15 residues.

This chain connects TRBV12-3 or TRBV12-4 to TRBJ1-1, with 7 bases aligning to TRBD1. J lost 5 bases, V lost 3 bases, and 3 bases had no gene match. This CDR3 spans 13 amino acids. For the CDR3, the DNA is TGTGCCAGCAGTTTGAACAGGGGAACTGAAGCTTTCTTT. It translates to CASSLNRGTEAFF.

The CDR3 region is CASSSRLIRTAPGQPQHF. CDR3 nucleotide sequence: TGCGCCAGCAGCTCTCGACTAATCAGGACGGCCCCCGGTCAGCCCCAGCATTTT. The V call is TRBV5-1, the J call TRBJ1-5, with D unresolved. V lost 3 bases and J 6 bases, leaving 25 bases between the germline ends. This CDR3 is 18 amino acids long. CDR1 is SGHRS and CDR2 is YFSETQ in the germline V gene.

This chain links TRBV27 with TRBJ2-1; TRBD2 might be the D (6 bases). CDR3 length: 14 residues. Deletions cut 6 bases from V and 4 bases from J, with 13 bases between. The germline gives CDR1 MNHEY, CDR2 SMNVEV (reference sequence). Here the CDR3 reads CASRRPGGYNEQFF. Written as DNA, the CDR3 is TGTGCCAGCAGGCGGCCCGGGGGATACAATGAGCAGTTCTTC.

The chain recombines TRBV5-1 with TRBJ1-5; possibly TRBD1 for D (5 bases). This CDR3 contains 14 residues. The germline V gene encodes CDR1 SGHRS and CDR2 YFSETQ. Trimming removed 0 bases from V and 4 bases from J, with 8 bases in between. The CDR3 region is CASSLEGRNQPQHF. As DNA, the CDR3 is TGCGCCAGCAGCTTGGAGGGGCGGAATCAGCCCCAGCATTTT.

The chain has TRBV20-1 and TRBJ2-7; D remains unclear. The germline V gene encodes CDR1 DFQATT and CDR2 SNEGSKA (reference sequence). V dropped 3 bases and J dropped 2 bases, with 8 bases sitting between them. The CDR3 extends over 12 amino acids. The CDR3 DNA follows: TGCAGTGCTAGTCGTCCGGCCTACGAGCAGTACTTC. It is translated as CSASRPAYEQYF.

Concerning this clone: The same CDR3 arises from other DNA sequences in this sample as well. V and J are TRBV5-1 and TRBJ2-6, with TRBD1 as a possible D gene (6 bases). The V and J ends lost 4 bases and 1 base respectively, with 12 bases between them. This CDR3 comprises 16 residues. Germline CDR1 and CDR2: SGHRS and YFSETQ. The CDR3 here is CASSPDRRSGANVLTF. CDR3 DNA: TGCGCCAGCAGCCCAGACAGGAGATCTGGGGCCAACGTCCTGACTTTC.

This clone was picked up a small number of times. DNA for the CDR3: TGCGCCAGCAGCCCATGGACAGGGGGTAACACCGGGGAGCTGTTTTTT. Residues: CASSPWTGGNTGELFF. V gene TRBV5-1 combines with J gene TRBJ2-2; 10 nucleotides line up with TRBD1. V was clipped by 4 bases and J by 2 bases; unmatched bases: 5. This CDR3 has 16 residues. CDR1 and CDR2 (germline): SGHRS, YFSETQ.

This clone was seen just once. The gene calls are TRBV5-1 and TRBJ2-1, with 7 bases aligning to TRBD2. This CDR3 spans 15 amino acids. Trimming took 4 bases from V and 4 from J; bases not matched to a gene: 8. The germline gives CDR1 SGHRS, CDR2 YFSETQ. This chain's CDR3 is CASSETSVFYNEQFF. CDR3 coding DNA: TGCGCCAGCAGCGAAACTAGCGTTTTTTACAATGAGCAGTTCTTC.

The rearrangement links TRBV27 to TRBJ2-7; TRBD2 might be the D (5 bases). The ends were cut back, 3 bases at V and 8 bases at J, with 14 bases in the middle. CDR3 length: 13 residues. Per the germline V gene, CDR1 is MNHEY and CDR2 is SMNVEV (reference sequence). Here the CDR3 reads CASSFSPGFQQYF. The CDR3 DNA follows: TGTGCCAGCAGTTTCTCCCCGGGGTTCCAGCAGTACTTC.

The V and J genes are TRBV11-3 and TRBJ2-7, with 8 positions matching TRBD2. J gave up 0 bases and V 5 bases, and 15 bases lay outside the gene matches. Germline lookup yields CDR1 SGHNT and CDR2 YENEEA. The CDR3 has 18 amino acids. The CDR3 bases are TGTGCCAGCAGCGTACCCGGGGGGGGCCCACCACACTCCTACGAGCAGTACTTC. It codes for CASSVPGGGPPHSYEQYF.